The 25 T cell receptor beta chains below come from one sample, sequenced in a study of T-cell reconstitution after alpha-beta-depleted transplantation in children. Researchers prepared the TCRbeta library using unique molecular identifiers, the study reports. TCRdb passed the PCR reads through MiXCR, listing each CDR3 protein once. The sample lists about 400,000 distinct CDR3 sequences; about a fifth were seen once. Sequences were derived from PBMCs from the stem cell graft donor, sampled from the stem cell graft. These receptors were taken from a human donor who donated a stem cell graft to a child with acute myeloid leukemia.

The chain recombines TRBV24-1 with TRBJ2-2; 11 bases line up with TRBD1. Germline CDR1 is KGHDR and CDR2 is SFDVKD. The length of the CDR3 is 17 residues. V dropped 2 bases and J dropped 1; count of bases not matched to a gene: 2. The CDR3 reads CATSDSGQGVNTGELFF. CDR3 in DNA: TGTGCCACCAGTGATTCGGGACAGGGGGTGAACACCGGGGAGCTGTTTTTT.

The chain joins TRBV6-2 or TRBV6-3 to TRBJ2-1; D is unresolved. Looked up from germline, CDR1 is MNHEY and CDR2 is SVGEGT. Trimming removed 8 bases at V and 8 bases at J, with 19 bases between. The CDR3 runs to 14 residues. CDR3 loop: CASGRGGVGYEQFF. As DNA, the CDR3 is TGTGCCAGCGGAAGAGGTGGGGTTGGGTATGAGCAGTTCTTC.

The V call is TRBV20-1, the J call TRBJ2-7; maybe TRBD1 (5 bases). The CDR3 consists of 15 residues. The germline V gene has CDR1 DFQATT and CDR2 SNEGSKA (reference sequence). V was trimmed by 0 bases and J by 5 bases, leaving 17 bases between them. As DNA, the CDR3 is TGCAGTGCTAGAGATTTAGGGCAGGGATCCGACGAGCAGTACTTC. Protein sequence: CSARDLGQGSDEQYF.

The J gene is TRBJ1-2, the V gene TRBV7-2, with TRBD1 identical over 8 bases. Germline assignment: CDR1 SGHTA and CDR2 FQGNSA. CDR3 length: 15 amino acids. With V trimmed by 0 bases and J by 6 bases, 6 bases remained unmatched. CDR3 sequence: CASSLAFQGANGYTF. CDR3 DNA: TGTGCCAGCAGCTTAGCATTTCAGGGGGCGAATGGCTACACCTTC. Using reference TRBV7-2 and TRBJ1-2 for the parts outside the CDR3, the full variable domain is GAGVSQSPSNKVTEKGKDVELRCDPISGHTALYWYRQSLGQGLEFLIYFQGNSAPDKSGLPSDRFSAERTGGSVSTLTIQRTQQEDSAVYLCASSLAFQGANGYTFGSGTRLTVV.

In its sample, this clonotype was seen a few times. V gene TRBV29-1 combines with J gene TRBJ2-2; 8 bases are shared with TRBD2. The germline CDR1 and CDR2 sequences are SQVTM and ANQGSEA. With 7 bases clipped from V and 0 bases from J, the junction kept 7 bases outside the gene matches. CDR3 size: 15 residues. CDR3 sequence reads: CSGKKAGANTGELFF. The DNA for the CDR3 is TGCAGCGGGAAAAAAGCGGGAGCGAACACCGGGGAGCTGTTTTTT.

This rearrangement joins TRBV7-3 to TRBJ2-5, with TRBD2 matching over 13 bases. The length of the CDR3 is 16 residues. Looked up from germline, CDR1 is SGHTA and CDR2 is FQGTGA. Trimming at V came to 4 bases and at J to 5 bases, leaving 7 bases not matched to a gene. This CDR3 is CASSSGLAGVGETQYF. The CDR3 region has the DNA TGTGCCAGCAGCTCCGGACTAGCGGGAGTAGGGGAGACCCAGTACTTC.

The genes are TRBV11-1 and TRBJ2-1, with a tentative D call TRBD2 (6 bases). Trimming cost V 1 base and J 1 base, with 26 bases left between them. The CDR3 totals 21 residues. The germline V gene encodes CDR1 SGHAT and CDR2 FQDESV (reference sequence). The CDR3: CASSLGTTSWDVLGSYNEQFF. Written as DNA, the CDR3 is TGTGCCAGCAGCTTAGGGACTACGAGTTGGGACGTCTTGGGGTCCTACAATGAGCAGTTCTTC.

The sample holds many counts of this clonotype. V gene TRBV7-7 combines with J gene TRBJ2-5; 9 nucleotides line up with TRBD1. The ends lost 4 bases at V and 4 bases at J; junction bases unmatched: 7. The CDR3 totals 15 residues. Germline loops: CDR1 SSHAT, CDR2 FNYEAQ (reference sequence). CDR3 region: CASSYSGTGIETQYF. For the CDR3, the DNA is TGTGCCAGCAGCTATTCCGGGACAGGGATAGAGACCCAGTACTTC.

This clonotype has a handful of counts. The chain uses TRBV20-1 and TRBJ2-7; TRBD2 aligns across 10 bases. The CDR3 runs 13 residues. The germline CDR1 and CDR2 sequences are DFQATT and SNEGSKA (reference sequence). The junction had 6 bases not matched to a gene; V was cut back by 5 bases and J by 5 bases. The CDR3 DNA reads as TGCAGTGCTCGCCTAGCGGGAGCTGACGAGCAGTACTTC. It translates to CSARLAGADEQYF.

The chain is built from TRBV7-6 and TRBJ2-1, with 7 bases aligning to TRBD2. CDR3 size: 17 residues. The V and J ends lost 4 bases and 4 bases, in that order; junction bases with no gene match: 13. In germline, CDR1 is SGHVS, CDR2 FNYEAQ. The CDR3 loop is CASSSPAGLAAYNEQFF. CDR3 bases: TGTGCCAGCAGCTCCCCAGCGGGCCTAGCGGCGTACAATGAGCAGTTCTTC.

This clonotype occurred many times. The V call is TRBV27, the J call TRBJ2-1, with 14 bases aligning to TRBD2. Germline CDR1 and CDR2: MNHEY and SMNVEV (reference sequence). CDR3 length equals 19 residues. The ends lost 2 bases at V and 4 bases at J; junction bases unmatched: 10. CDR3 in amino acids: CASSLGRGLAGGSYNEQFF. CDR3 DNA sequence: TGTGCCAGCAGTTTAGGGAGAGGACTAGCGGGAGGCTCGTACAATGAGCAGTTCTTC.

This clonotype was detected many times. The CDR3 region is CSAGKDRDRYEQYF. The CDR3 nucleotides are TGCAGCGCTGGGAAGGACAGGGATCGCTACGAGCAGTACTTC. The chain recombines TRBV29-1 with TRBJ2-7; the match to TRBD1 covers 8 bases. The V gene end was trimmed by 7 bases and the J gene end by 3 bases; junction bases not matched to a gene: 11. The CDR3 has 14 residues. The germline gives CDR1 SQVTM, CDR2 ANQGSEA.

This clonotype was found many times. V is TRBV20-1 and J is TRBJ2-3; D may be TRBD1 (6 bases). CDR3 length: 15 amino acids. Trimming cost V 5 bases and J 1 base, with 16 bases left between them. The germline V gene encodes CDR1 DFQATT and CDR2 SNEGSKA (reference sequence). The CDR3 region is CSAVPRGGGTDTQYF. Here the CDR3 DNA reads TGCAGTGCTGTGCCTAGAGGGGGTGGCACAGATACGCAGTATTTT.

The sample holds many counts of this clonotype. The gene calls are TRBV29-1 and TRBJ2-7; TRBD1 aligns across 9 bases. Germline V lookup: CDR1 SQVTM, CDR2 ANQGSEA. V lost 7 bases to trimming and J lost 6 bases; unmatched junction nucleotides: 13. This CDR3 region has 14 residues. CDR3 sequence reads: CSATTGGSGIEQYF. CDR3 nucleotide sequence: TGCAGCGCGACAACAGGGGGCAGCGGGATCGAGCAGTACTTC.

There are a few counts of this clonotype. This chain joins TRBV3-1 and TRBJ2-4; TRBD2 matches 10 bases. The CDR3 is 16 amino acids. In germline, CDR1 is LGHDT, CDR2 YNNKEL (reference sequence). V dropped 0 bases and J dropped 7; count of bases not matched to a gene: 6. The CDR3 loop is CASSQEVAGGRNIQYF. Here the CDR3 DNA reads TGTGCCAGCAGCCAAGAAGTAGCGGGAGGAAGGAACATTCAGTACTTC.

The rearrangement links TRBV29-1 to TRBJ2-1, with 10 bases lining up with TRBD2. The CDR3 is 13 residues long. The V gene end was trimmed by 6 bases and the J gene end by 5 bases; junction bases not matched to a gene: 4. The germline V gene encodes CDR1 SQVTM and CDR2 ANQGSEA. The CDR3 DNA is TGCAGCGTATCGGGACTAGCGAACAATGAGCAGTTCTTC. Protein product: CSVSGLANNEQFF.

This clonotype came up a few times. This CDR3 is CASSVGHTEAFF. CDR3 sequence (DNA): TGTGCCAGCAGCGTAGGGCACACTGAAGCTTTCTTT. The chain is built from TRBV9 and TRBJ1-1; D unresolved. The length of the CDR3 is 12 residues. V lost 0 bases and J 3 bases, leaving 3 bases between the germline ends. In germline, CDR1 is SGDLS, CDR2 YYNGEE.

This clonotype was counted only a few times. This sequence joins TRBV5-6 and TRBJ2-5; D may be TRBD2 (5 bases). V lost 5 bases and J lost 5, with 16 bases in between. The CDR3 extends over 14 amino acids. Germline CDR1 reads SGHDT; CDR2 reads YYEEEE. The CDR3 loop reads CASSLLLDPETQYF. CDR3 DNA sequence: TGTGCCAGCAGTCTATTACTAGATCCGGAGACCCAGTACTTC. Combining the CDR3 with reference TRBV5-6 and TRBJ2-5 gives the whole variable domain DAGVTQSPTHLIKTRGQQVTLRCSPKSGHDTVSWYQQALGQGPQFIFQYYEEEERQRGNFPDRFSGHQFPNYSSELNVNALLLGDSALYLCASSLLLDPETQYFGPGTRLLVL.

The chain joins TRBV7-9 to TRBJ2-5; D is possibly TRBD2 (6 bases). V shed 4 bases and J shed 4 bases, with 16 bases lying between them. Germline CDR1 reads SEHNR; CDR2 reads FQNEAQ (reference sequence). The CDR3 is made up of 15 amino acids. The DNA of the CDR3 is TGTGCCAGCAGCTATGGATATGTTAGCGGAGAGACCCAGTACTTC. Amino acids: CASSYGYVSGETQYF.

This clonotype came up a few times. V gene TRBV5-1 combines with J gene TRBJ2-7; D might be TRBD1 or TRBD2, each matching 5 bases. The germline V gene encodes CDR1 SGHRS and CDR2 YFSETQ. The V gene lost 5 bases and the J gene lost 2 bases, with 11 bases spanning the gap. CDR3 length: 13 amino acids. The CDR3 loop is CASRRGPTYEQYF. CDR3 coding DNA: TGCGCCAGCAGAAGGGGACCCACCTACGAGCAGTACTTC.

This chain links TRBV7-9 with TRBJ2-4; D possibly uses TRBD1 or TRBD2 (6 bases each). The CDR3 runs to 15 residues. Between the trimmed V and J ends, which lost 5 bases and 0 bases, there was a span of 11 bases. The germline V gene has CDR1 SEHNR and CDR2 FQNEAQ (reference sequence). The CDR3 here is CASSPPGAAKNIQYF. As DNA, the CDR3 is TGTGCCAGCAGCCCCCCGGGGGCAGCCAAAAACATTCAGTACTTC.

The V gene is TRBV12-3 or TRBV12-4, the J gene TRBJ1-1, with D perhaps TRBD1 (6 bases). The CDR3 covers 17 residues. V was pared by 2 bases and J by 1 base, with 17 bases between. CDR3 residues: CASSLWWQGRTNTEAFF. The DNA of the CDR3 is TGTGCCAGCAGTTTATGGTGGCAGGGGCGAACGAACACTGAAGCTTTCTTT.

This clonotype was counted many times. V gene TRBV12-3 or TRBV12-4 combines with J gene TRBJ2-5; TRBD1 matches 7 bases. The V gene end was trimmed by 6 bases and the J gene end by 4 bases; junction bases not matched to a gene: 8. The CDR3 contains 14 residues. Here the CDR3 DNA reads TGTGCCAGCAGATCGACAGGGAGCCGAGAGACCCAGTACTTC. It translates to CASRSTGSRETQYF.

The gene calls are TRBV24-1 and TRBJ1-1; 9 bases are shared with TRBD1. V gave up 4 bases and J gave up 3 bases; unmatched junction bases: 5. The CDR3 is 15 residues long. Per germline, CDR1 KGHDR and CDR2 SFDVKD. The CDR3 protein is CATSDPTGGDTEAFF. The CDR3 DNA sequence: TGTGCCACCAGTGACCCGACAGGGGGGGACACTGAAGCTTTCTTT.

This clonotype was detected only a few times. J is TRBJ2-6 and V is TRBV21-1; the table assigns TRBD1, which was not confirmed against the DNA. TRBV21-1 represents a pseudogene. The CDR3 runs 18 residues. CDR3 DNA: TGTGCCAGCAGCAGGCAGGGGGTTTCTTCCTCTGGGGCCAACGTCCTGACTTTC. Its translation is CASSRQGVSSSGANVLTF.